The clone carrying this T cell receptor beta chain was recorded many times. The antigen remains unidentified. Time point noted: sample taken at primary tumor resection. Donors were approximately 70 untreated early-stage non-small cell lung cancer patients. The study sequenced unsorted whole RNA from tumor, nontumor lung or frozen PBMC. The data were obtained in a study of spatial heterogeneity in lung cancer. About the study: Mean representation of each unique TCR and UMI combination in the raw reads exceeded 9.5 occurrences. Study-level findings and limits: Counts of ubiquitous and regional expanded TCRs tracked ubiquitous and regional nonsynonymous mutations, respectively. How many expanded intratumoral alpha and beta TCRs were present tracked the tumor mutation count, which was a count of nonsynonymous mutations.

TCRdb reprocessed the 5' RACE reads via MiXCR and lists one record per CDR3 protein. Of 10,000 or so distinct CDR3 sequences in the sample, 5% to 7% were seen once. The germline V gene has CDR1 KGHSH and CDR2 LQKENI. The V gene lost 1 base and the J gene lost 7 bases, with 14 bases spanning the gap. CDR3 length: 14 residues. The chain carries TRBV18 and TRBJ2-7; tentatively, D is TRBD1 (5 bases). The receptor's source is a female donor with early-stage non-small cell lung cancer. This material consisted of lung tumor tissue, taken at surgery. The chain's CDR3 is CASSPQGSTGEQYF. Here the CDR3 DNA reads TGTGCCAGCTCACCACAGGGGTCCACCGGAGAGCAGTACTTC.